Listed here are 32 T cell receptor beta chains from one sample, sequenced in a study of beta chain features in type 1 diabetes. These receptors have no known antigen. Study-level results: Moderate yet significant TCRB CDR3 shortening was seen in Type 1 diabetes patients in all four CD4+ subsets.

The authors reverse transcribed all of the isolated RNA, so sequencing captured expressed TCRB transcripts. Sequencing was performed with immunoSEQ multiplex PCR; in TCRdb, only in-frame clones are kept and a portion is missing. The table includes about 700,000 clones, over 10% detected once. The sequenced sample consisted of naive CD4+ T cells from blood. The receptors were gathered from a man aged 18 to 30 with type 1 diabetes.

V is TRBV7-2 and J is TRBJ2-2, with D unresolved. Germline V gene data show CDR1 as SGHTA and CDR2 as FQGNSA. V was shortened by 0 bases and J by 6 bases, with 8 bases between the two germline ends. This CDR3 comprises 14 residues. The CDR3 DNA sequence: TGTGCCAGCAGCTTAGCGCCTCTTTCCGGGGAGCTGTTTTTT. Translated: CASSLAPLSGELFF.

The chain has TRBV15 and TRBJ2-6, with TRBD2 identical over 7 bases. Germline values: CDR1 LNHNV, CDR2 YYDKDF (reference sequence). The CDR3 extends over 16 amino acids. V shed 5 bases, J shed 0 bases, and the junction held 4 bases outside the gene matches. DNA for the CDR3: TGTGCCACCAGCCTGCGGGGGATCTCTGGGGCCAACGTCCTGACTTTC. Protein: CATSLRGISGANVLTF.

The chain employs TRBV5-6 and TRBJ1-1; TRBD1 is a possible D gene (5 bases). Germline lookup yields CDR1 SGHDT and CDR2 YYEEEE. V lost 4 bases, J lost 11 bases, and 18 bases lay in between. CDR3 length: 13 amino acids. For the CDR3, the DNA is TGTGCCAGCAGCGCTGGGACCCCACCCAATGCTTTCTTT. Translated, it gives CASSAGTPPNAFF.

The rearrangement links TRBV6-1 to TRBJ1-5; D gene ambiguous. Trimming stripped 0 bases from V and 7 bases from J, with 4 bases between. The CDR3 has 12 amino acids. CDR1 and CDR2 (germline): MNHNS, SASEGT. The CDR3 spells CASSEAYQPQHF. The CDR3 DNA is TGTGCCAGCAGTGAAGCATACCAGCCCCAGCATTTT.

CDR3 sequence (DNA): TGTGCCAGCAGCTTAAGTGAAGAGAAGCAGTACTTC. This gives the protein CASSLSEEKQYF. The V call is TRBV7-9, the J call TRBJ2-7; D ambiguous. The CDR3 has 12 amino acids. V lost 2 bases, J lost 8 bases, and 10 bases lay in between. Germline CDR1 and CDR2: SEHNR and FQNEAQ (reference sequence).

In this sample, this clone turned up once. CDR3 DNA: TGTGCCAGCAGTGGACAGAACACTGAAGCTTTCTTT. Residues: CASSGQNTEAFF. V is TRBV2 and J is TRBJ1-1; the D is unclear. Germline CDR1 and CDR2: SNHLY and FYNNEI. The CDR3 consists of 12 residues. The V end was cut by 4 bases, the J end by 1 base, with 4 bases between.

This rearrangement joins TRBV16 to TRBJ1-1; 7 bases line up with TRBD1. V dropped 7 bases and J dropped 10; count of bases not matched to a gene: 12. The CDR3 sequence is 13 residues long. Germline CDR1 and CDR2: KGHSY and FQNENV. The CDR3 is CASTPGTARIAFF. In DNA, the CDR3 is TGTGCCAGCACCCCAGGGACAGCTAGAATAGCTTTCTTT. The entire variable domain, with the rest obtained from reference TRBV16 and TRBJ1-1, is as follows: GEEVAQTPKHLVRGEGQKAKLYCAPIKGHSYVFWYQQVLKNEFKFLISFQNENVFDETGMPKERFSAKCLPNSPCSLEIQATKLEDSAVYFCASTPGTARIAFFGQGTRLTVV.

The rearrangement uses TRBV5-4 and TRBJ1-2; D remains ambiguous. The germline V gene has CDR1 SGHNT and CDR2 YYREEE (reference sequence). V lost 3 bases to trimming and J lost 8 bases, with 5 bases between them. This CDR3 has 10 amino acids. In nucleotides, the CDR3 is TGTGCCAGCAGCTCGAGGGGCTACACCTTC. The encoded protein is CASSSRGYTF.

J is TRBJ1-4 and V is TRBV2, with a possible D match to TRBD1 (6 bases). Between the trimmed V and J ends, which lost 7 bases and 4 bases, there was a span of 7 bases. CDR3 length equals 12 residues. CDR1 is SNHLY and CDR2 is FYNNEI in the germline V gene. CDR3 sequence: CASTGDNEKLFF. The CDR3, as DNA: TGTGCCAGCACAGGGGATAATGAAAAACTGTTTTTT.

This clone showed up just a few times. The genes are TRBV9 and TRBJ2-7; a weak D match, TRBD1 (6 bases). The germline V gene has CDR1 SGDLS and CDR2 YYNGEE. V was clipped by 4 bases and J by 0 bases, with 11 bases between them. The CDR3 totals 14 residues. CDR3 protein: CASSITGNSYEQYF. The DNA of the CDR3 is TGTGCCAGCAGCATAACAGGGAACTCCTACGAGCAGTACTTC.

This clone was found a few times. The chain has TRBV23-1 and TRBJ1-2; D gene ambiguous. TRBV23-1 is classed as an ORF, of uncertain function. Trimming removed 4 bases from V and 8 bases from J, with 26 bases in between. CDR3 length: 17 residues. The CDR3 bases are TGCGCCAGCAGTCGACTCGGACGCACTCCAGGCGGAGGGGGCTACACCTTC. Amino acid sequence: CASSRLGRTPGGGGYTF.

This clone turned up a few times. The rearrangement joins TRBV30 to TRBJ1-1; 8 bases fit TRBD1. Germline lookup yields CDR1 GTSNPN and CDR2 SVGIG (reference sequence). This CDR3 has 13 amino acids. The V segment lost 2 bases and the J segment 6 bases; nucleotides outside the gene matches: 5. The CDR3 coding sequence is TGTGCCTGGAGTCAGGGGGCGATCCCTGAAGCTTTCTTT. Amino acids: CAWSQGAIPEAFF.

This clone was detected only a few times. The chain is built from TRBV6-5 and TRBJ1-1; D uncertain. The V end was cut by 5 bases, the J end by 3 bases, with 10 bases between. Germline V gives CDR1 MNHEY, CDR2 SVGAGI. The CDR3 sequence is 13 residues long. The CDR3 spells CASSVGPDTEAFF. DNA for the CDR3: TGTGCCAGCAGTGTAGGACCGGACACTGAAGCTTTCTTT.

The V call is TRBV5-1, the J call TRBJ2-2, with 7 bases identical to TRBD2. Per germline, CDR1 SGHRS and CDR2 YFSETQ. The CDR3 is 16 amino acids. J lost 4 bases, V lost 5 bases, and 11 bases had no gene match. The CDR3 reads CASRREPGGSTGELFF. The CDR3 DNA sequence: TGCGCCAGCAGACGGGAGCCGGGGGGTTCCACCGGGGAGCTGTTTTTT. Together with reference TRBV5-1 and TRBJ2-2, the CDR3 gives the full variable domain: KAGVTQTPRYLIKTRGQQVTLSCSPISGHRSVSWYQQTPGQGLQFLFEYFSETQRNKGNFPGRFSGRQFSNSRSEMNVSTLELGDSALYLCASRREPGGSTGELFFGEGSRLTVL.

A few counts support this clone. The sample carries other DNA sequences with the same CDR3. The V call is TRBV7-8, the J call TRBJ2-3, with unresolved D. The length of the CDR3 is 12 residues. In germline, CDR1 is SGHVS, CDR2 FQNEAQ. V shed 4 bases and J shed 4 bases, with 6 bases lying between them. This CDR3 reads CASSSNPDTQYF. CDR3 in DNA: TGTGCCAGCAGCTCCAACCCAGATACGCAGTATTTT.

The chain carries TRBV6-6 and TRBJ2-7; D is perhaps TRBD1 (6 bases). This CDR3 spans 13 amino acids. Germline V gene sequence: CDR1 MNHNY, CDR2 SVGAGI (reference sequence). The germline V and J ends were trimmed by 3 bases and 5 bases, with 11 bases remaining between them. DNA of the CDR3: TGTGCCAGCAGTTATCTAGGGGGTAACGAGCAGTACTTC. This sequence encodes CASSYLGGNEQYF.

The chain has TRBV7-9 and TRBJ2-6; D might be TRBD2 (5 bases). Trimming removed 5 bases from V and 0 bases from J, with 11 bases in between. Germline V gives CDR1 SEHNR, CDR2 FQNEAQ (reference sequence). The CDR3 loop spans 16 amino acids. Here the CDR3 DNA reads TGTGCCAGCAGCCCAAAACGGGACTCTGGGGCCAACGTCCTGACTTTC. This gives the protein CASSPKRDSGANVLTF.

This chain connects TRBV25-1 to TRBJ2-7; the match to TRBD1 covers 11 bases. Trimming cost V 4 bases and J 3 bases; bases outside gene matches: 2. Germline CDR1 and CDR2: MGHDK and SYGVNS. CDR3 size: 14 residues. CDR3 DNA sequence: TGTGCCAGCAGTGCGGGACAGGGGGTCTACGAGCAGTACTTC. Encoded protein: CASSAGQGVYEQYF.

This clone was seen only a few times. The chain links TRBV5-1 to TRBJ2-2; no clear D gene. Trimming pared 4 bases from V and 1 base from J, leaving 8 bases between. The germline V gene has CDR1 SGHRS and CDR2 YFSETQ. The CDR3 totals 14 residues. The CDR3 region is CASSPALNTGELFF. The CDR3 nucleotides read TGCGCCAGCAGCCCCGCTTTGAACACCGGGGAGCTGTTTTTT. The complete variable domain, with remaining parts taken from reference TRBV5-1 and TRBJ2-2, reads KAGVTQTPRYLIKTRGQQVTLSCSPISGHRSVSWYQQTPGQGLQFLFEYFSETQRNKGNFPGRFSGRQFSNSRSEMNVSTLELGDSALYLCASSPALNTGELFFGEGSRLTVL.

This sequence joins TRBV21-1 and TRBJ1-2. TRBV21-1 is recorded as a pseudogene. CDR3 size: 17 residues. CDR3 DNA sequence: TGTGCCAGCAGCCTAAGTTCGGCAAGACGAGCTAACTATGGCTACACCTTC. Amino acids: CASSLSSARRANYGYTF.

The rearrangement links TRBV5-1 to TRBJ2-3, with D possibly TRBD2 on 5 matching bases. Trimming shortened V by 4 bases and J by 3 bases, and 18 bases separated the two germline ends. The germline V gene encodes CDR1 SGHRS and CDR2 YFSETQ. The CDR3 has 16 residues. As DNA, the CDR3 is TGCGCCAGCAGCCCGGGTCTGAGGGCGCGGACAGATACGCAGTATTTT. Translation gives CASSPGLRARTDTQYF.

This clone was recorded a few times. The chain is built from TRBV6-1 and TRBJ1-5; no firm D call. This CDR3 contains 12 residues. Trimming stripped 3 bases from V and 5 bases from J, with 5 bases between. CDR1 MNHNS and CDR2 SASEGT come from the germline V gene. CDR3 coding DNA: TGTGCCAGCAGTGATTTACATCAGCCCCAGCATTTT. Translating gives CASSDLHQPQHF.

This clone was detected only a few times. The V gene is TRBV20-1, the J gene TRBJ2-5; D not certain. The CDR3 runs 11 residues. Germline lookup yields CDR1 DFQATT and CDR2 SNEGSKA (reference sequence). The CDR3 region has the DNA TGCGGGTTGAAGTACCAAGAGACCCAGTACTTC. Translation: CGLKYQETQYF.

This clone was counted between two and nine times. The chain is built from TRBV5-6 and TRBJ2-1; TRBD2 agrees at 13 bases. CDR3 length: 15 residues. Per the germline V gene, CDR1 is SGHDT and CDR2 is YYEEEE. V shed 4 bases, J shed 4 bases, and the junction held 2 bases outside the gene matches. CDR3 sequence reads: CASSRTSGGYNEQFF. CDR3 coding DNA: TGTGCCAGCAGCAGGACTAGCGGGGGATACAATGAGCAGTTCTTC.

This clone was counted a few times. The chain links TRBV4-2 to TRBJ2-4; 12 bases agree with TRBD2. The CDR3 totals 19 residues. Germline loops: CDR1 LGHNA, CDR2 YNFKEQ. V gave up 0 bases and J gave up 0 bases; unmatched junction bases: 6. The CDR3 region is CASSQETSGGLVAKNIQYF. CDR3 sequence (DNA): TGTGCCAGCAGCCAAGAAACTAGCGGGGGGCTGGTAGCCAAAAACATTCAGTACTTC.

CDR3 in amino acids: CASSLQGKSSYEQYF. DNA for the CDR3: TGTGCCAGCAGCTTGCAGGGGAAGAGCTCCTACGAGCAGTACTTC. The chain uses TRBV5-4 and TRBJ2-7; possible D gene TRBD1, 6 bases. Deletions cut 1 base from V and 0 bases from J, with 11 bases between. Germline values: CDR1 SGHNT, CDR2 YYREEE (reference sequence). There are 15 residues in the CDR3.

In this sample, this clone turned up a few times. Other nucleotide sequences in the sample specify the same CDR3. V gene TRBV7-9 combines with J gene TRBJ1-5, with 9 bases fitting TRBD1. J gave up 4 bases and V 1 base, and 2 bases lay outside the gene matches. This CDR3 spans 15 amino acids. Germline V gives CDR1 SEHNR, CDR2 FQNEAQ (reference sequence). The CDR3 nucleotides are TGTGCCAGCAGCTTAGGAGACAGGGGGAATCAGCCCCAGCATTTT. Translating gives CASSLGDRGNQPQHF.

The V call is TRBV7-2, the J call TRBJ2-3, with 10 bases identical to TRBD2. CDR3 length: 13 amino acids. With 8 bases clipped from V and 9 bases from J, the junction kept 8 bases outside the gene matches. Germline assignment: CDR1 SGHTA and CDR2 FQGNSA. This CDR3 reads CASGAGGLRTQYF. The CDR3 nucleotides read TGTGCCAGCGGAGCGGGGGGGCTGAGGACGCAGTATTTT. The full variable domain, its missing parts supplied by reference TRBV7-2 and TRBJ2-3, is GAGVSQSPSNKVTEKGKDVELRCDPISGHTALYWYRQSLGQGLEFLIYFQGNSAPDKSGLPSDRFSAERTGGSVSTLTIQRTQQEDSAVYLCASGAGGLRTQYFGPGTRLTVL.

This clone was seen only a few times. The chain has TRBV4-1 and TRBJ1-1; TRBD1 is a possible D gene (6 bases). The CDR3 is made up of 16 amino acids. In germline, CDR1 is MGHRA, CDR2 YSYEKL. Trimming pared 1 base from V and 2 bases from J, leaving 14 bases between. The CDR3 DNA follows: TGCGCCAGCAGCCAAGTGCCGGGCAGGGGCAACACTGAAGCTTTCTTT. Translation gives CASSQVPGRGNTEAFF.

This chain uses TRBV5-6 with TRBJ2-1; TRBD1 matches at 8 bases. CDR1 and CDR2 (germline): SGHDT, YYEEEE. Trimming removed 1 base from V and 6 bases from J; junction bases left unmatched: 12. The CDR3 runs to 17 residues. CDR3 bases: TGTGCCAGCAGCTTGCTTGGGGACAGGTTGGTAAGCAATGAGCAGTTCTTC. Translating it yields CASSLLGDRLVSNEQFF.

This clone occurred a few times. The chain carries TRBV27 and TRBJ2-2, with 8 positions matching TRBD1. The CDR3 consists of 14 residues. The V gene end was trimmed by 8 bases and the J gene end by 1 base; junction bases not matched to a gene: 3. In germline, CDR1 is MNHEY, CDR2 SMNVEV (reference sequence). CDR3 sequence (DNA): TGTGCCAGCTCCACAGGGGGGAACACCGGGGAGCTGTTTTTT. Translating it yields CASSTGGNTGELFF.

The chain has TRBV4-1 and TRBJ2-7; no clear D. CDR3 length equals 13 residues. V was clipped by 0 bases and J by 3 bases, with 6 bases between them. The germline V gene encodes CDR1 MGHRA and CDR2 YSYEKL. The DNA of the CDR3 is TGCGCCAGCAGCCAAGAGACCTACTACGAGCAGTACTTC. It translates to CASSQETYYEQYF.